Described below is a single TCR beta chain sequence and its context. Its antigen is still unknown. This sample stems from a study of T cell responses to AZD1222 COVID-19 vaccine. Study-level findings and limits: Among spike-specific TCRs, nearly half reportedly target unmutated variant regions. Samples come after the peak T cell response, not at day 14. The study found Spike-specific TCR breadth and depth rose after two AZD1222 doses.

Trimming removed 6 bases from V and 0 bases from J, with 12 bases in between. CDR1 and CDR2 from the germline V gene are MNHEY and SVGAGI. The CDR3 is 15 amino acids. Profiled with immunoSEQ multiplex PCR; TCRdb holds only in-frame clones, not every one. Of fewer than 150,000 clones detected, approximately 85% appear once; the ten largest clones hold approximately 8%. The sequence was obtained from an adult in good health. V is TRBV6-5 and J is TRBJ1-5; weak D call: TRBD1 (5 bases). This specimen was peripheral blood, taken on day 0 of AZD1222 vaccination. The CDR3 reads CASRRDRTSNQPQHF. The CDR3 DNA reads TGTGCCAGCAGGAGAGACAGAACTAGCAATCAGCCCCAGCATTTT.